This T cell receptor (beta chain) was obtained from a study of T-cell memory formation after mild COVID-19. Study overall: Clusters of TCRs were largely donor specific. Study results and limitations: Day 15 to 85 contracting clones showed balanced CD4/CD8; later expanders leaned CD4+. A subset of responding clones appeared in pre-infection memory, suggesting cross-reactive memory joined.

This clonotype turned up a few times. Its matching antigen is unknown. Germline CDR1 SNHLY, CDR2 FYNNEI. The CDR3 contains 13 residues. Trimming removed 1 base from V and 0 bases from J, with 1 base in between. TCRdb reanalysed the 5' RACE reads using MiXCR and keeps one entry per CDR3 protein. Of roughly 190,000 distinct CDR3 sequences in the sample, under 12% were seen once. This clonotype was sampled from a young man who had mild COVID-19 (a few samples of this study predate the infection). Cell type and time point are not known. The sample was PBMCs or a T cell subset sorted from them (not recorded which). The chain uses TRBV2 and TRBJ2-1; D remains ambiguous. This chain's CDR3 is CASSEGSYNEQFF. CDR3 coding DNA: TGTGCCAGCAGTGAAGGCTCCTACAATGAGCAGTTCTTC.